A single sample is the source of the 31 T cell receptor beta chains below, sequenced in a study of blood T cell repertoires in COVID-19. This table comes from immunoSEQ multiplex PCR, and its TCRdb copy is limited to in-frame clones, with some not included. The table has over 200,000 clones, about 83% seen once. The sequenced material came from peripheral blood. The receptors come from a woman in her fifties or sixties with active or convalescent COVID-19.

This chain joins TRBV5-1 and TRBJ2-5, with 9 bases identical to TRBD2. The germline V gene has CDR1 SGHRS and CDR2 YFSETQ. The CDR3 has 14 amino acids. After removal of 2 bases from V and 5 bases from J, the junction contained 4 bases not matched to a gene. CDR3 loop: CASSFSSGGETQYF. CDR3 coding DNA: TGCGCCAGCAGCTTTTCGAGCGGGGGGGAGACCCAGTACTTC.

The J gene is TRBJ2-7, the V gene TRBV10-3, with a possible D match to TRBD2 (5 bases). The CDR3 covers 12 residues. Trimming cost V 4 bases and J 6 bases, with 10 bases left between them. Germline V CDR1 and CDR2: ENHRY, SYGVKD. The chain's CDR3 is CAISASGSEQYV. The CDR3 DNA sequence: TGTGCCATCAGTGCCTCTGGGAGCGAGCAGTACGTC.

The rearrangement joins TRBV5-4 to TRBJ2-1; 7 positions match TRBD2. Germline V gene sequence: CDR1 SGHNT, CDR2 YYREEE (reference sequence). The J segment lost 5 bases and the V segment lost 4 bases, leaving 6 bases of the junction unmatched. The CDR3 consists of 14 residues. The CDR3 nucleotides read TGTGCCAGCAGCCGTGGACTAGATAACAATGAGCAGTTCTTC. Translation gives CASSRGLDNNEQFF.

The V gene is TRBV7-8, the J gene TRBJ1-1; D unclear. The CDR3 has 14 amino acids. The V end was cut by 3 bases, the J end by 1 base, with 9 bases between. Germline lookup yields CDR1 SGHVS and CDR2 FQNEAQ. For the CDR3, the DNA is TGTGCCAGCAGCTTTTTTCCGGGGAACACTGAAGCTTTCTTT. Translation: CASSFFPGNTEAFF.

This chain connects TRBV2 to TRBJ2-5, with D possibly being TRBD1 (5 bases). This CDR3 has 13 amino acids. Deletions cut 5 bases from V and 5 bases from J, with 12 bases between. Looked up from germline, CDR1 is SNHLY and CDR2 is FYNNEI. The CDR3 region is CASSRDSRETQYF. The DNA for the CDR3 is TGTGCCAGCAGTAGAGACAGTAGGGAGACCCAGTACTTC.

The sample holds a few counts of this clone. The rearrangement links TRBV30 to TRBJ1-6; D might be TRBD1 (6 bases). The V gene's germline CDR1 is GTSNPN and CDR2 SVGIG (reference sequence). Trimming removed 0 bases at V and 7 bases at J, with 13 bases between. The CDR3 is 15 residues long. The DNA for the CDR3 is TGTGCCTGGAGTGTCTCCCAGGGGTCCAATTCACCCCTCCACTTT. This translates into CAWSVSQGSNSPLHF.

V gene TRBV7-6 combines with J gene TRBJ2-7, with a weak D call TRBD1 (6 bases). With 0 bases removed from V and 0 bases from J, the gap between germline ends came to 15 bases. Germline assignment: CDR1 SGHVS and CDR2 FNYEAQ. The length of the CDR3 is 17 residues. The CDR3 loop reads CASSLAEQGRSSYEQYF. CDR3 coding DNA: TGTGCCAGCAGCTTAGCGGAACAGGGACGCAGCTCCTACGAGCAGTACTTC.

The V gene is TRBV5-1, the J gene TRBJ1-1, with no clear D. Germline loops: CDR1 SGHRS, CDR2 YFSETQ. The V end lost 6 bases, the J end lost 1 base, and 16 bases lay between the germline ends. The CDR3 extends over 15 amino acids. The CDR3 bases are TGCGCCAGCACCCGCCGAGGCGGCAGGAACACTGAAGCTTTCTTT. Residues: CASTRRGGRNTEAFF.

The chain uses TRBV27 and TRBJ2-3; 9 bases map to TRBD2. Per germline, CDR1 MNHEY and CDR2 SMNVEV (reference sequence). The V segment lost 7 bases and the J segment 7 bases; nucleotides outside the gene matches: 18. The length of the CDR3 is 17 residues. Here the CDR3 DNA reads TGTGCCAGCACTACTCGGGGGAGCGGGAGGACTAGACATACGCAGTATTTT. It encodes CASTTRGSGRTRHTQYF.

The chain is built from TRBV19 and TRBJ2-2; no clear D. The germline V and J ends were trimmed by 2 bases and 7 bases, with 5 bases remaining between them. The V gene's germline CDR1 is LNHDA and CDR2 SQIVND (reference sequence). The CDR3 totals 12 residues. The CDR3: CASSIISGELFF. The DNA for the CDR3 is TGTGCCAGTAGTATAATTAGCGGGGAGCTGTTTTTT.

The V and J genes are TRBV10-2 and TRBJ2-3; 11 nucleotides align to TRBD2. Trimming at V came to 6 bases and at J to 5 bases, leaving 7 bases not matched to a gene. Germline lookup yields CDR1 WSHSY and CDR2 SAAADI. This CDR3 has 15 residues. CDR3 DNA sequence: TGCGCCAGCAGGGACCCTAGCGGGGGGAGAGATACGCAGTATTTT. Encoded protein: CASRDPSGGRDTQYF.

CDR3 bases: TGCGCCAGCAGCCAATACTCCGGGACAGCCGGCGAAAAACTGTTTTTT. Protein sequence: CASSQYSGTAGEKLFF. V and J are TRBV4-1 and TRBJ1-4; 7 nucleotides line up with TRBD1. Germline-derived CDR1 and CDR2 are MGHRA and YSYEKL. This CDR3 spans 16 amino acids. After removal of 2 bases from V and 8 bases from J, the junction contained 11 bases not matched to a gene.

V gene TRBV5-4 combines with J gene TRBJ1-4; a weak D match, TRBD1 (6 bases). Looked up from germline, CDR1 is SGHNT and CDR2 is YYREEE (reference sequence). CDR3 size: 11 residues. CDR3 in DNA: TGTGCGGGACACATCGATGAAAAACTGTTTTTT. This codes for CAGHIDEKLFF. Full variable domain (missing parts from reference TRBV5-4 and TRBJ1-4): ETGVTQSPTHLIKTRGQQVTLRCSSQSGHNTVSWYQQALGQGPQFIFQYYREEENGRGNFPPRFSGLQFPNYSSELNVNALELDDSALYLCAGHIDEKLFFGSGTQLSVL.

The V and J genes are TRBV20-1 and TRBJ2-7; 8 nucleotides line up with TRBD2. Germline CDR1 and CDR2: DFQATT and SNEGSKA (reference sequence). CDR3 length equals 16 residues. J lost 3 bases, V lost 3 bases, and 13 bases had no gene match. The CDR3 loop is CSASPEVGRGDYEQYV. CDR3 coding DNA: TGCAGTGCTAGTCCTGAGGTGGGGCGGGGGGACTACGAGCAGTACGTC.

V gene TRBV28 combines with J gene TRBJ2-7; 9 bases map to TRBD1. V dropped 4 bases and J dropped 4; count of bases not matched to a gene: 8. This CDR3 contains 15 residues. CDR1 is MDHEN and CDR2 is SYDVKM in the germline V gene. CDR3 sequence (DNA): TGTGCCAGCAGTTCTCTCAGGACAGGGGCGTACGAGCAGTACTTC. It translates to CASSSLRTGAYEQYF.

The chain combines TRBV28 with TRBJ2-1; 7 positions agree with TRBD2. Germline trimming cut 1 base from V and 9 bases from J; bases unmatched to any gene: 9. CDR3 length: 15 residues. Germline CDR1 and CDR2: MDHEN and SYDVKM. The CDR3 here is CASSLSPGGLGEQFF. Written as DNA, the CDR3 is TGTGCCAGCAGTTTATCACCGGGGGGTCTCGGTGAGCAGTTCTTC.

The chain recombines TRBV18 with TRBJ2-7; no clear D. Germline V gives CDR1 KGHSH, CDR2 LQKENI. There are 12 residues in the CDR3. V was trimmed by 6 bases and J by 4 bases, leaving 10 bases between them. CDR3 region: CASSPYGYEQYV. In DNA, the CDR3 is TGTGCCAGCTCCCCCTACGGGTACGAGCAGTACGTC.

The chain is built from TRBV7-3 and TRBJ2-3, with 8 bases that match TRBD2. The CDR3 sequence is 15 residues long. The V and J ends lost 3 bases and 2 bases, in that order; junction bases with no gene match: 4. Germline CDR1 reads SGHTA; CDR2 reads FQGTGA. The CDR3 reads CASSFGGRPTDTQYF. CDR3 sequence (DNA): TGTGCCAGCAGCTTCGGCGGGAGGCCCACAGATACGCAGTATTTT.

The chain uses TRBV9 and TRBJ2-2; 13 bases fit TRBD2. In germline, CDR1 is SGDLS, CDR2 YYNGEE. This CDR3 spans 17 amino acids. Trimming cost V 1 base and J 3 bases; bases outside gene matches: 3. CDR3 amino acids: CASSVTSGGAHTGELFF. CDR3 DNA: TGTGCCAGCAGCGTAACTAGCGGGGGGGCTCACACCGGGGAGCTGTTTTTT.

The chain links TRBV5-4 to TRBJ2-2; a weak D match, TRBD1 (6 bases). The CDR3 sequence is 15 residues long. The germline V gene encodes CDR1 SGHNT and CDR2 YYREEE (reference sequence). The V end lost 4 bases, the J end lost 0 bases, and 10 bases lay between the germline ends. CDR3: CASSIQGANTGELFF. Here the CDR3 DNA reads TGTGCCAGCAGCATACAGGGCGCGAACACCGGGGAGCTGTTTTTT.

The chain carries TRBV24-1 and TRBJ1-5, with TRBD1 as a possible D gene (5 bases). The CDR3 covers 14 residues. The germline V gene encodes CDR1 KGHDR and CDR2 SFDVKD. V was clipped by 5 bases and J by 4 bases, with 11 bases between them. The CDR3: CATSGGEVNQPQHF. CDR3 nucleotide sequence: TGTGCCACCAGTGGAGGGGAGGTAAATCAGCCCCAGCATTTT.

This clone was counted many times. Other DNA sequences in this sample translate to the same CDR3. The chain has TRBV11-2 and TRBJ1-2, with TRBD1 identical over 7 bases. Germline trimming cut 1 base from V and 8 bases from J; bases unmatched to any gene: 4. In germline, CDR1 is SGHAT, CDR2 FQNNGV. There are 13 residues in the CDR3. The CDR3 is CASSLGTGDGYTF. The CDR3, as DNA: TGTGCCAGCAGCTTAGGGACAGGAGACGGCTACACCTTC.

The chain employs TRBV7-9 and TRBJ2-1; the D is unclear. The V gene's germline CDR1 is SEHNR and CDR2 FQNEAQ (reference sequence). The CDR3 covers 13 residues. V was clipped by 1 base and J by 9 bases, with 10 bases between them. Here the CDR3 DNA reads TGTGCCAGCAGCTTAGTTCTCTTGAGTGAGCAGTTCTTC. Encoded protein: CASSLVLLSEQFF.

This clone was observed once. The CDR3 is CASSPGASQPQHF. The CDR3 nucleotides are TGTGCCAGCTCACCAGGGGCGTCTCAGCCCCAGCATTTT. The J gene is TRBJ1-5, the V gene TRBV18, with D possibly being TRBD1 (5 bases). CDR3 length: 13 residues. Trimming took off 2 bases at V and 6 bases at J, with 8 bases between the two ends. Germline CDR1 and CDR2: KGHSH and LQKENI.

This clone was detected once. This chain connects TRBV11-2 to TRBJ2-3; 8 nucleotides line up with TRBD2. This CDR3 region has 15 residues. With V trimmed by 1 base and J by 9 bases, 9 bases remained unmatched. Germline lookup yields CDR1 SGHAT and CDR2 FQNNGV. CDR3 residues: CASSLAGGNIRTQYF. CDR3 bases: TGTGCCAGCAGCTTAGCGGGGGGGAATATACGGACGCAGTATTTT.

This chain joins TRBV27 and TRBJ2-2; D remains unclear. Trimming cost V 7 bases and J 3 bases, with 15 bases left between them. Germline lookup yields CDR1 MNHEY and CDR2 SMNVEV (reference sequence). This CDR3 spans 15 amino acids. CDR3 protein: CASKAWAGYTGELFF. For the CDR3, the DNA is TGTGCCAGCAAGGCCTGGGCTGGTTACACCGGGGAGCTGTTTTTT.

V gene TRBV25-1 combines with J gene TRBJ2-7; 7 positions agree with TRBD2. Germline-derived CDR1 and CDR2 are MGHDK and SYGVNS. V shed 1 base, J shed 0 bases, and the junction held 3 bases outside the gene matches. The CDR3 covers 15 residues. CDR3 residues: CASSEWGGSSYEQYF. CDR3 coding DNA: TGTGCCAGCAGTGAATGGGGGGGTAGCTCCTACGAGCAGTACTTC.

The CDR3 nucleotides read TGTGCCAGCAGTTACTCGACGGACACATCCTACGAGCAGTACTTC. It is translated as CASSYSTDTSYEQYF. J is TRBJ2-7 and V is TRBV6-5; D is possibly TRBD1 (5 bases). Germline V CDR1 and CDR2: MNHEY, SVGAGI. CDR3 length: 15 residues. The V and J ends lost 0 bases and 1 base respectively, with 10 bases between them.

The chain combines TRBV3-1 (or the pseudogene TRBV3-2) with TRBJ2-1; 9 positions agree with TRBD2. Germline V CDR1 and CDR2: LGHDT, YNNKEL (reference sequence). The CDR3 is 12 residues long. J lost 15 bases, V lost 3 bases, and 6 bases had no gene match. CDR3 sequence reads: CASSQGTSSVFF. For the CDR3, the DNA is TGTGCCAGCAGCCAGGGGACTAGCAGCGTGTTCTTC.

The chain employs TRBV14 and TRBJ2-1; D is possibly TRBD2 (5 bases). CDR1 is SGHDN, CDR2 FVKESK, per germline. The CDR3 has 17 amino acids. V lost 4 bases and J 0 bases, leaving 16 bases between the germline ends. Written as DNA, the CDR3 is TGTGCCAGCAGCCCCCGACGAGGGTATCGCTCCTACAATGAGCAGTTCTTC. This sequence encodes CASSPRRGYRSYNEQFF.

The chain employs TRBV28 and TRBJ1-2; no reliable D call. Trimming left V 3 bases short and J 6 bases short, with 8 bases between. Germline values: CDR1 MDHEN, CDR2 SYDVKM. The CDR3 length is 12 residues. The CDR3 coding sequence is TGTGCCAGCAGTTTCCCGGGTGATGGCTACACCTTC. It specifies CASSFPGDGYTF.